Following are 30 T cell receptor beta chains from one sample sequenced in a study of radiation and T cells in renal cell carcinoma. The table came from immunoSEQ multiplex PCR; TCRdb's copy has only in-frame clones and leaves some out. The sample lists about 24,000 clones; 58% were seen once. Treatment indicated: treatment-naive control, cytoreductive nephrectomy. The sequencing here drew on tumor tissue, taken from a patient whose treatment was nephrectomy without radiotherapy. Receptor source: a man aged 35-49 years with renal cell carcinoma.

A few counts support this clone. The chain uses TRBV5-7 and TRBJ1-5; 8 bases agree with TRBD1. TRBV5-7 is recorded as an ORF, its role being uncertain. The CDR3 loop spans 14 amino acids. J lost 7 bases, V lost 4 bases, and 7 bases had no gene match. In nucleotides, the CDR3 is TGTGCCAGCAGCCCCGACAGGGGAGGGCAGCCCCAGCATTTT. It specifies CASSPDRGGQPQHF.

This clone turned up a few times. CDR3 nucleotides: TGCGCCAGCAGCCCTCGGGAAGGTGCCCGGGGCAATCAGCCCCAGCATTTT. The encoded protein is CASSPREGARGNQPQHF. V and J are TRBV4-3 and TRBJ1-5; D remains unclear. The CDR3 spans 17 residues. The germline V gene encodes CDR1 LGHNA and CDR2 YSLEER. Deletions cut 4 bases from V and 2 bases from J, with 18 bases between.

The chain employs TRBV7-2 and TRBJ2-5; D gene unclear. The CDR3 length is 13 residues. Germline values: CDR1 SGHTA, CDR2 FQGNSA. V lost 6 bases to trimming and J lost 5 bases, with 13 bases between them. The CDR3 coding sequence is TGTGCCAGCAGTTCCCCTCCCCTGGAGACCCAGTACTTC. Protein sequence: CASSSPPLETQYF. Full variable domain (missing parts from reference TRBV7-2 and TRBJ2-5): GAGVSQSPSNKVTEKGKDVELRCDPISGHTALYWYRQSLGQGLEFLIYFQGNSAPDKSGLPSDRFSAERTGGSVSTLTIQRTQQEDSAVYLCASSSPPLETQYFGPGTRLLVL.

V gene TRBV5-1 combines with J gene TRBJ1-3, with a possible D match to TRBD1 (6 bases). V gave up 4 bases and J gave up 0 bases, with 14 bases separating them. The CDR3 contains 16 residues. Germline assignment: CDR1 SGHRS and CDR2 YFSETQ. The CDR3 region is CASSPGGWLSGNTIYF. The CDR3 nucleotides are TGCGCCAGCAGCCCCGGGGGCTGGCTCTCTGGAAACACCATATATTTT.

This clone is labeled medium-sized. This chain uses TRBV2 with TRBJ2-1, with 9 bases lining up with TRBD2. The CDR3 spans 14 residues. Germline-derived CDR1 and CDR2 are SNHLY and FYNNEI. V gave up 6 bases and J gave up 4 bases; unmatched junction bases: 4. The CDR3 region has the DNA TGTGCCAGCAGGCGGCTAGCGGGATACAATGAGCAGTTCTTC. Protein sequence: CASRRLAGYNEQFF. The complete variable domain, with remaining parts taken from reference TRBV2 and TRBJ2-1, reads EPEVTQTPSHQVTQMGQEVILRCVPISNHLYFYWYRQILGQKVEFLVSFYNNEISEKSEIFDDQFSVERPDGSNFTLKIRSTKLEDSAMYFCASRRLAGYNEQFFGPGTRLTVL.

The CDR3 DNA reads TGTGCCAGTAGTCCCGACAGCGGGTTCGCTGAAGCTTTCTTT. Its protein is CASSPDSGFAEAFF. The chain carries TRBV19 and TRBJ1-1; possible D gene TRBD1, 5 bases. This CDR3 is 14 amino acids long. Germline V gene sequence: CDR1 LNHDA, CDR2 SQIVND (reference sequence). V was pared by 5 bases and J by 6 bases, with 16 bases between.

CDR3: CASSLRTGANTDTQYF. The CDR3 DNA reads TGTGCCAGCAGCTTGCGGACAGGAGCCAACACAGATACGCAGTATTTT. This chain uses TRBV5-4 with TRBJ2-3; TRBD1 agrees at 7 bases. This CDR3 comprises 16 residues. V trimming: 1 base; J trimming: 2 bases; junction bases outside the gene matches: 7. Germline assignment: CDR1 SGHNT and CDR2 YYREEE (reference sequence).

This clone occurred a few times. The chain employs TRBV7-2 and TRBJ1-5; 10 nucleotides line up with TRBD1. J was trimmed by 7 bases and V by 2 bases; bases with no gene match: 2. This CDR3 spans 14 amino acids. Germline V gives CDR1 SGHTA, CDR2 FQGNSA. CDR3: CASSLTDRGQPQHF. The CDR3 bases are TGTGCCAGCAGCTTAACGGACAGGGGGCAGCCCCAGCATTTT.

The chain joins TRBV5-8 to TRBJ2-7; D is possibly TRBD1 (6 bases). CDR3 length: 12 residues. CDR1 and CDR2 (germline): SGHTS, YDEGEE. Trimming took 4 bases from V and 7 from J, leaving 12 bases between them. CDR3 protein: CASSRDMGEQYV. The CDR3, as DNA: TGTGCCAGCAGCCGGGACATGGGGGAGCAGTACGTC.

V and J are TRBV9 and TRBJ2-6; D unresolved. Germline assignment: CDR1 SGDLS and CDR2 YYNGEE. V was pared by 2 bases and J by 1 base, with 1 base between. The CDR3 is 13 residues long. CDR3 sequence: CASSVSGANVLTF. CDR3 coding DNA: TGTGCCAGCAGCGTGTCTGGGGCCAACGTCCTGACTTTC.

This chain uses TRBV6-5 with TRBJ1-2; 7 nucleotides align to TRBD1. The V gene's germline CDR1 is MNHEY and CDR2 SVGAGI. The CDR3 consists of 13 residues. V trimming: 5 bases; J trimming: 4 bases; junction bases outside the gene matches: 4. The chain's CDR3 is CASSQQGSYGYTF. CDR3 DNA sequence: TGTGCCAGCAGTCAACAGGGGTCCTATGGCTACACCTTC.

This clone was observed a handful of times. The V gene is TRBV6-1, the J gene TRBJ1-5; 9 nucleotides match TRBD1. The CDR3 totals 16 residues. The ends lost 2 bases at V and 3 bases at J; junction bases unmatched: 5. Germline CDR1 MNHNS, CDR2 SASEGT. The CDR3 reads CASSEQTGGYNQPQHF. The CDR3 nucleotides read TGTGCCAGCAGTGAACAGACAGGGGGGTACAATCAGCCCCAGCATTTT.

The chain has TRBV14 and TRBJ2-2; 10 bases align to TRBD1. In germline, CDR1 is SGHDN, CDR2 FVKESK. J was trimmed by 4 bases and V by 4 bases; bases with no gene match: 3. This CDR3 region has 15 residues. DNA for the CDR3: TGTGCCAGCAGCCTAGGGACAGGGGCCACCGGGGAGCTGTTTTTT. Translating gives CASSLGTGATGELFF.

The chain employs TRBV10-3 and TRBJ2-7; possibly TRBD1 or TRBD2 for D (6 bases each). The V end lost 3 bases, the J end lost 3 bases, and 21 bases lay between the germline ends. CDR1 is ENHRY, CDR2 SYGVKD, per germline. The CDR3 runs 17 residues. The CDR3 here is CAISDHSGGGANYEQYF. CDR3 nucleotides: TGTGCCATCAGTGATCATAGCGGAGGGGGAGCGAACTACGAGCAGTACTTC.

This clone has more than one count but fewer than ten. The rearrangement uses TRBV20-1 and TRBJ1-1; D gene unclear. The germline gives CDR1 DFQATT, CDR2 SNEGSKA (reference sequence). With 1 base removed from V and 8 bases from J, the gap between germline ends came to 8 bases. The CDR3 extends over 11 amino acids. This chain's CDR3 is CSARAFREAFF. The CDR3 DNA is TGCAGTGCTAGAGCCTTTAGGGAAGCTTTCTTT.

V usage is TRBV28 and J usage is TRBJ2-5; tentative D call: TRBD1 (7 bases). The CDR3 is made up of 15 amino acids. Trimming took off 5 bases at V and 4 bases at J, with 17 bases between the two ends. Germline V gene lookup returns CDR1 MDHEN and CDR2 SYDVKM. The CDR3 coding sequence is TGTGCCAGCAGTCCGAACAGGGGAGGATCAGAGACCCAGTACTTC. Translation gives CASSPNRGGSETQYF.

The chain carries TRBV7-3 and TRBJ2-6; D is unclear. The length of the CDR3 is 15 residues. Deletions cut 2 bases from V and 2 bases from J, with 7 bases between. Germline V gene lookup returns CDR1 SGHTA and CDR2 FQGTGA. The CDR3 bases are TGTGCCAGCAGCTTAGCGCCGGCTGGGGCCAACGTCCTGACTTTC. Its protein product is CASSLAPAGANVLTF.

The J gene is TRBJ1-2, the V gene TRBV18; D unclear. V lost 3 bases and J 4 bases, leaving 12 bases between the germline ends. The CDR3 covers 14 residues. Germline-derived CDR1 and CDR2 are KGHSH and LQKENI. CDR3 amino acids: CASSPSADPYGYTF. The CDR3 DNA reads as TGTGCCAGCTCACCCTCGGCAGACCCCTATGGCTACACCTTC.

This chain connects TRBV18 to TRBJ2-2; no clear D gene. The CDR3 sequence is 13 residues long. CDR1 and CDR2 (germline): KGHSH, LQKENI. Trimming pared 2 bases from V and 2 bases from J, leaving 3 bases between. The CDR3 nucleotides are TGTGCCAGCTCACCAGATAACACCGGGGAGCTGTTTTTT. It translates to CASSPDNTGELFF.

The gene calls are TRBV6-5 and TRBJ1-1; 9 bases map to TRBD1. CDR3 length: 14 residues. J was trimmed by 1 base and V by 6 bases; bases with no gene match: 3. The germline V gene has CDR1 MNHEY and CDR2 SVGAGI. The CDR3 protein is CASSPGQGNTEAFF. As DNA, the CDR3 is TGTGCCAGCAGCCCGGGACAGGGGAACACTGAAGCTTTCTTT.

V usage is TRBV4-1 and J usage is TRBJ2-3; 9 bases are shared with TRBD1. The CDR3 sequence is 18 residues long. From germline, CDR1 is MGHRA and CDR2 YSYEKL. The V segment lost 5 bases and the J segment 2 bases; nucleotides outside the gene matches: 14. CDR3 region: CASSFGPFRDRDTDTQYF. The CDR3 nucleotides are TGCGCCAGCAGCTTTGGCCCCTTCCGGGACAGGGACACAGATACGCAGTATTTT.

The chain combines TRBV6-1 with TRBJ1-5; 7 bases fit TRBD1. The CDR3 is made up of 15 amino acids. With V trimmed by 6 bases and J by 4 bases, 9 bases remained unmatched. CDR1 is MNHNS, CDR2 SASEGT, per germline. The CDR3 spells CASSSDRVANQPQHF. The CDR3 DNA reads TGTGCCAGCAGCTCAGACAGGGTCGCAAATCAGCCCCAGCATTTT.

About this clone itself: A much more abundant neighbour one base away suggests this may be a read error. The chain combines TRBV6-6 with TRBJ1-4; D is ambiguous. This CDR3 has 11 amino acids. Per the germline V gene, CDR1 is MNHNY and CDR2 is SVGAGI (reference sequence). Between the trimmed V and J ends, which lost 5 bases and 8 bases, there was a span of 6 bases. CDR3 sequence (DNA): TGTGCCAGCAGTCAAGGGGAAAAACTGTTTTTT. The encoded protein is CASSQGEKLFF.

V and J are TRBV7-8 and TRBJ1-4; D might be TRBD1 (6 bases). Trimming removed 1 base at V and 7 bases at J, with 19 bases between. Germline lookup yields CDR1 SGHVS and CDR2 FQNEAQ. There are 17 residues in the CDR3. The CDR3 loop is CASSLDPLGRGSEKLFF. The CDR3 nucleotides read TGTGCCAGCAGCTTAGACCCCTTAGGCAGGGGTAGTGAAAAACTGTTTTTT.

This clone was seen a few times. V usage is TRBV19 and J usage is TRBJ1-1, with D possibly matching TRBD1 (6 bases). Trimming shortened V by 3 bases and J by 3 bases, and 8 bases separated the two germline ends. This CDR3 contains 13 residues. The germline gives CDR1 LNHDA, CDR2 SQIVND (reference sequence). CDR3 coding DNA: TGTGCCAGTAGTATCAGGGGAGACACTGAAGCTTTCTTT. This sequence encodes CASSIRGDTEAFF.

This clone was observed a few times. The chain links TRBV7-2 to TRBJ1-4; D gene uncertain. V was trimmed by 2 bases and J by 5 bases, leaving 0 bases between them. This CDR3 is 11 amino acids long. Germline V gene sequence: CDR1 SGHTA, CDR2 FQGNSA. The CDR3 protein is CASSLNEKLFF. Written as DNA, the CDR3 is TGTGCCAGCAGCTTAAATGAAAAACTGTTTTTT.

CDR3 sequence: CASYRGTSVNEQFF. The DNA of the CDR3 is TGTGCCTCCTACAGGGGAACGAGTGTCAATGAGCAGTTCTTC. The chain uses TRBV30 and TRBJ2-1; 7 positions agree with TRBD1. The CDR3 covers 14 residues. Germline V CDR1 and CDR2: GTSNPN, SVGIG (reference sequence). J gave up 6 bases and V 7 bases, and 12 bases lay outside the gene matches. Complete variable domain (other parts from reference TRBV30 and TRBJ2-1): SQTIHQWPATLVQPVGSPLSLECTVEGTSNPNLYWYRQAAGRGLQLLFYSVGIGQISSEVPQNLSASRPQDRQFILSSKKLLLSDSGFYLCASYRGTSVNEQFFGPGTRLTVL.

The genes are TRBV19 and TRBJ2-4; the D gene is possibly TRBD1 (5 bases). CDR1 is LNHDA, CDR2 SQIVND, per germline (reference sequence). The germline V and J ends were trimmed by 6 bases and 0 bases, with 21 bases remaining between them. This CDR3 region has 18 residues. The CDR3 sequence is CASSQGRRRDLAKNIQYF. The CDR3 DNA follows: TGTGCCAGTAGCCAGGGCAGGAGAAGAGATCTAGCCAAAAACATTCAGTACTTC.

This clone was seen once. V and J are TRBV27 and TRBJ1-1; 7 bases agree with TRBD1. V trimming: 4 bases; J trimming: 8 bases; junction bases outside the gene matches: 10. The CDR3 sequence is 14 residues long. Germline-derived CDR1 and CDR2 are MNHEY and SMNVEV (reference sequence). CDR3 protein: CASSSEYRGSEAFF. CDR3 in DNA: TGTGCCAGCAGTTCGGAATACAGGGGATCAGAAGCTTTCTTT.

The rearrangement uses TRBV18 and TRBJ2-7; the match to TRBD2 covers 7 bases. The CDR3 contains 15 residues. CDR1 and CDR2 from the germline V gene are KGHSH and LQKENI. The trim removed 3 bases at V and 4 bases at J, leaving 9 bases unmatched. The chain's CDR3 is CASSPLIGEGYEQYF. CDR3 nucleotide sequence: TGTGCCAGCTCACCGCTTATCGGGGAGGGGTACGAGCAGTACTTC.